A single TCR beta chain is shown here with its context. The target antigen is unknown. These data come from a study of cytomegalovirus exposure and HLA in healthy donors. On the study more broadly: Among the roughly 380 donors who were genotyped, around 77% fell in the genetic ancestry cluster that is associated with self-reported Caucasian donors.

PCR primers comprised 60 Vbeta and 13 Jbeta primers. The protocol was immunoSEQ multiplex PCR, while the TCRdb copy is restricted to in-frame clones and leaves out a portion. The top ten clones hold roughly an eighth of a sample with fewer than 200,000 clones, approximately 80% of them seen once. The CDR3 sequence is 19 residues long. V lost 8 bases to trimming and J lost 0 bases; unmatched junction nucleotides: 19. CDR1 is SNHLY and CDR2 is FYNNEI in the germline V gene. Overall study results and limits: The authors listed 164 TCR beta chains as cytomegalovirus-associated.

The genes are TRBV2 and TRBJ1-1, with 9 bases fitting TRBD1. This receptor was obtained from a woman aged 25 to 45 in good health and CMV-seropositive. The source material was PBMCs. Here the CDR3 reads CASQRRDRVPENMNTEAFF. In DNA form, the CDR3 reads TGTGCCAGCCAGAGGCGGGACAGGGTACCAGAGAACATGAACACTGAAGCTTTCTTT.